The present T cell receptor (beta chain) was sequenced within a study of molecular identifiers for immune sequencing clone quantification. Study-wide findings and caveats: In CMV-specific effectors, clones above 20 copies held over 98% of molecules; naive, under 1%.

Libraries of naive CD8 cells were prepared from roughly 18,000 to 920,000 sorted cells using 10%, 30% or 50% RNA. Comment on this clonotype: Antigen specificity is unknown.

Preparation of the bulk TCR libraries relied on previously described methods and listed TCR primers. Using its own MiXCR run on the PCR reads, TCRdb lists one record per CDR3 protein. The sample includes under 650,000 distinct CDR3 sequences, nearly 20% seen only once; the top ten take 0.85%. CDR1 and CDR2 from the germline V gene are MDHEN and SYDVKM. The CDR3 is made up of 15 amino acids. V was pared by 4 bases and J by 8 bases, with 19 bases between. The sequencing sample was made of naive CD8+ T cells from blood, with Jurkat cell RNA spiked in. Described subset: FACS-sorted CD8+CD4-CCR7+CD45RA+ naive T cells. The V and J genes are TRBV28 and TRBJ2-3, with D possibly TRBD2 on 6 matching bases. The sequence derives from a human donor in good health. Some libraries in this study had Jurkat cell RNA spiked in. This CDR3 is CASSSRDLRRGTQYF. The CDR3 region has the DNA TGTGCCAGCAGTTCCCGGGACCTGAGGAGGGGTACGCAGTATTTT.